In its sample, the clone carrying this TCR beta chain was seen a few times. Its antigen is undetermined. The sorted Tregs were CD4+CD25+CD127-/low cells. TCRdb reanalysed the 5' RACE reads using MiXCR and keeps one entry per CDR3 protein. Counted here are 40,000 to 55,000 distinct CDR3 sequences, 22% occurring once; the ten biggest clones make up 3.5% to 4.5%. Germline lookup yields CDR1 SNHLY and CDR2 FYNNEI. The V gene lost 0 bases and the J gene lost 3 bases, with 14 bases spanning the gap. This CDR3 has 16 amino acids. General study results and limits: Tumor Treg TCRs overlapped most with tumor naive CD4+ cells.

The sequenced sample was Tregs sorted from a lymph node. The genes are TRBV2 and TRBJ1-1, with D uncertain. The receptor comes from a female donor with breast cancer. Here the CDR3 DNA reads TGTGCCAGCAGTGAAGCGCTTTTGGGAGGGCACACTGAAGCTTTCTTT. This sequence encodes CASSEALLGGHTEAFF.